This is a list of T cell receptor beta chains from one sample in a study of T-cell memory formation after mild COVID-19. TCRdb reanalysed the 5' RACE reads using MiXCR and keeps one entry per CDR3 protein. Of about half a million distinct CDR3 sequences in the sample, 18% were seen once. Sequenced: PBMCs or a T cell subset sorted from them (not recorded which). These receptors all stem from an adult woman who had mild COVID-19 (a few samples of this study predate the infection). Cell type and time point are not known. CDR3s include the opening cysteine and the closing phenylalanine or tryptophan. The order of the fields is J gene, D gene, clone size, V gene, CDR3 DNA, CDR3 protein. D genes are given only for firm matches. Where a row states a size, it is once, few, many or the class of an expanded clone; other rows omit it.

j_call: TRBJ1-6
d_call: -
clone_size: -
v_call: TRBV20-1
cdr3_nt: TGCAGTGCTAGAGATCGGGCGGTTATACGAACTAATTCACCCCTCCACTTT
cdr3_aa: CSARDRAVIRTNSPLHF

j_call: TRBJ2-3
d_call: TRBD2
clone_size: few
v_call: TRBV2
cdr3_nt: TGTGCCAGCAGGGGGACTATTGGCGGGGCCCGGGGGACAGATACGCAGTATTTT
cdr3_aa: CASRGTIGGARGTDTQYF

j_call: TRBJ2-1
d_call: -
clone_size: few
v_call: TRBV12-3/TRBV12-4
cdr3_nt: TGTGCCAGCAGAACTTCAGCTAGCCCTGGCTCCTACAATGAGCAGTTCTTC
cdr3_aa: CASRTSASPGSYNEQFF

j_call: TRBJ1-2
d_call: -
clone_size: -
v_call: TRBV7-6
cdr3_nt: TGTGCCAGCAGCCCACCCTACAGCGGCTACACCTTC
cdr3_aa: CASSPPYSGYTF

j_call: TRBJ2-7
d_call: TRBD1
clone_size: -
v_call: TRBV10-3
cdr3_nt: TGTGCCATCAGTGTGGCAACAGGGGGGAGCTACGAGCAGTACTTC
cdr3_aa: CAISVATGGSYEQYF

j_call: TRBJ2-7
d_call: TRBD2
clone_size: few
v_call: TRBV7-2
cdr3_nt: TGTGCCAGCAGCTTAGACAGACTAGCGGGTCGAACCTACGAGCAGTACTTC
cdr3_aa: CASSLDRLAGRTYEQYF

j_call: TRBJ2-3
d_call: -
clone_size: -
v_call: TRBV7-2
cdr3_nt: TGTGCCAGCAGCTTAAGAGAAGGCCGGGTGGATACGCAGTATTTT
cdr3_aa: CASSLREGRVDTQYF

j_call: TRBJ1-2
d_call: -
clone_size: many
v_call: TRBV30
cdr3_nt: TGTGCCTGGATGCATGGGGGTTTGGGAGGCTACACCTTC
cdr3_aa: CAWMHGGLGGYTF

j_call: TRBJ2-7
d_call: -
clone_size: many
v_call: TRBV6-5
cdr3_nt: TGTGCCAGCAGTTTGGTCGGGGGTGGATACGAGCAGTACTTC
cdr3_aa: CASSLVGGGYEQYF

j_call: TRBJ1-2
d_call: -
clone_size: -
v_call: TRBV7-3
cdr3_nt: TGTGCCAGCAGCTTTGGACCAGCCTATGGCTACACCTTC
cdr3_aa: CASSFGPAYGYTF

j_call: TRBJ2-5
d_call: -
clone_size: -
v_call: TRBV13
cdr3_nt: TGTGCCAGCAGCTTCCAAACAGGGCCCCAAGAGACCCAGTACTTC
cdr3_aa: CASSFQTGPQETQYF

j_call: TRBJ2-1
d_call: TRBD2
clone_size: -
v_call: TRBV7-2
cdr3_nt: TGTGCCAGCAGCTCGCAACCGGGACTAGCGTTTTACAATGAGCAGTTCTTC
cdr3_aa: CASSSQPGLAFYNEQFF

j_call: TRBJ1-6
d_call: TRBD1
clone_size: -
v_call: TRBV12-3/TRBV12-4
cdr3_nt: TGTGCCAGCACCTCGGGACAGGGGAGATCACCCCTCCACTTT
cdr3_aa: CASTSGQGRSPLHF

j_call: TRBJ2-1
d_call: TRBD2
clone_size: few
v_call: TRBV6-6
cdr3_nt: TGTGCCAGCAGTACCGCCGGGACTAGCTTCGATGAGCAGTTCTTC
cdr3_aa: CASSTAGTSFDEQFF

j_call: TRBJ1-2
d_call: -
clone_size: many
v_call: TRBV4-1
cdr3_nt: TGCGCCAGCAGCCAAGATACGGGCCGTAACTATGGCTACACCTTC
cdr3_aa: CASSQDTGRNYGYTF

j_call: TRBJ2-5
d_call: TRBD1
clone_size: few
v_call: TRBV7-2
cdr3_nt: TGTGCCAGCAGCTTGGAAGGGGGCGCCCAGACCCAGTACTTC
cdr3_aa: CASSLEGGAQTQYF

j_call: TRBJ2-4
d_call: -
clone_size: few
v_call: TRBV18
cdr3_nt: TGTGCCAGCTCACTGGGACGTCCTGCAAACATTCAGTACTTC
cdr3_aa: CASSLGRPANIQYF

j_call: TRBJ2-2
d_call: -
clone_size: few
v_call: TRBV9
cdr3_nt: TGTGCCAGCAGCGTAGTGAGCGCCGGGGAGCTGTTTTTT
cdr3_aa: CASSVVSAGELFF

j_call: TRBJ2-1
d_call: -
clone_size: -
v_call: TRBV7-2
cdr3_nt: TGTGCCAGCAGTTCAAACGTGGGGTACTTCGCTGGTGAGCAGTTCTTC
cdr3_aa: CASSSNVGYFAGEQFF

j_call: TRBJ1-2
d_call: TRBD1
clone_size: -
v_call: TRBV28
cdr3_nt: TGTGCCAGCAATTTACCGGGACAGCAGCTTAGCTACACCTTC
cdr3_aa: CASNLPGQQLSYTF

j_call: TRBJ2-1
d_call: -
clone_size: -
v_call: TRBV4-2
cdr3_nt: TGTGCCAGCAGCCCACGGGACCCAACCGATGAGCAGTTCTTC
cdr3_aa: CASSPRDPTDEQFF

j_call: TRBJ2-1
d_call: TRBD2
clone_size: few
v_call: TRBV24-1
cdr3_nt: TGTGCCACCAGAGAAGCGGGAGCGTCCTACAATGAGCAGTTCTTC
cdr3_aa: CATREAGASYNEQFF

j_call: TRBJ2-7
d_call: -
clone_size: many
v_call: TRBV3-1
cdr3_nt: TGTGCCAGCAGCCAAGAAGCGGATTTCTACGAGCAGTACTTC
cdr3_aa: CASSQEADFYEQYF

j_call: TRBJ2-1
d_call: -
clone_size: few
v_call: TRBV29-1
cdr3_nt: TGCAGCGTTGAAGGTGTAGTCCAGGGTGAGCAGTTCTTC
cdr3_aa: CSVEGVVQGEQFF

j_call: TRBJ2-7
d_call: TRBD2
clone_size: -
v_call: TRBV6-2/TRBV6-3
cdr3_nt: TGTGCCAGCAGCCCCCACGGGACTACCTCCTACGAGCAGTACTTC
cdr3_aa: CASSPHGTTSYEQYF

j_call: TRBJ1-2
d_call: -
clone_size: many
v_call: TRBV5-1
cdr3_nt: TGCGCCAGCAGCGCGGACGAGGCCCGATATGGCTACACCTTC
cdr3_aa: CASSADEARYGYTF

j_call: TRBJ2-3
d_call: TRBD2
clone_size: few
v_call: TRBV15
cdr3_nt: TGTGCCACCAGGTCAGCGGGATCCACAGATACGCAGTATTTT
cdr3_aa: CATRSAGSTDTQYF

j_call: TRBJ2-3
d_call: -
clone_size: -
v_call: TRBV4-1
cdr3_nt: TGCGCCAGCAGCCATGGAGATACGCAGTATTTT
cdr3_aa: CASSHGDTQYF

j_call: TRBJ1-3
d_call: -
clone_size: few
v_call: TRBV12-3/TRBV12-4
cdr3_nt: TGTGCCAGCAGGTATCAGGGGAGCTCTGGAAACACCATATATTTT
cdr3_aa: CASRYQGSSGNTIYF

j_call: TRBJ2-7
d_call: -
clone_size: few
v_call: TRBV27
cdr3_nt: TGTGCCAGCAGTCCCCCCATTCTCCTCTACGAGCAGTACTTC
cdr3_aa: CASSPPILLYEQYF

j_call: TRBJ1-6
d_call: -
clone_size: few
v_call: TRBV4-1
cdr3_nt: TGCGCCAGCAGCCAAGATAGACAGGCTGGTTCACCCCTCCACTTT
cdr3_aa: CASSQDRQAGSPLHF

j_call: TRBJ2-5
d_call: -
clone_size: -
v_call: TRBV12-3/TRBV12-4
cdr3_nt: TGTGCCAGCAGTGAACAGGTTAAAGAGACCCAGTACTTC
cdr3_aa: CASSEQVKETQYF

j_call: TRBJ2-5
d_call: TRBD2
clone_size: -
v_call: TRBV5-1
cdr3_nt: TGCGCCAGCAGCTTGGGAGGACTAGCGGGAGCCGATCAAGAGACCCAGTACTTC
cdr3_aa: CASSLGGLAGADQETQYF

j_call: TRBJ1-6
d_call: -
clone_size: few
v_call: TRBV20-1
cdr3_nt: TGCAGTGCTAGAGATCCTTTGGCGGGCTCCTATAATTCACCCCTCCACTTT
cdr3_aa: CSARDPLAGSYNSPLHF

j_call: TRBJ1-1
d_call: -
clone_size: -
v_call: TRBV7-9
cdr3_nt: TGTGCCAGCACCAGGGGCGGCAGGGAGACTGAAGCTTTCTTT
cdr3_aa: CASTRGGRETEAFF

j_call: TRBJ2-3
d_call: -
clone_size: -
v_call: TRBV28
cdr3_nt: TGTGCCAGCAGTCCCATGGCGACCGCAGATACGCAGTATTTT
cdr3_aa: CASSPMATADTQYF

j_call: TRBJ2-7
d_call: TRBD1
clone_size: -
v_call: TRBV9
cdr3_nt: TGTGCCAGCAGCGTATTCCCAGGGGGAGCACCCTTCGAGCAGTACTTC
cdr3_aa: CASSVFPGGAPFEQYF

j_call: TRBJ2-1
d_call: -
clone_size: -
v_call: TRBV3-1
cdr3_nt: TGTGCCAGCAGGCTTTCAGGAGGGGGTGAGCAGTTCTTC
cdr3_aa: CASRLSGGGEQFF

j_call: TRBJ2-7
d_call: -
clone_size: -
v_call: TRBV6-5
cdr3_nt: TGTGCCAGCAGCTCACATTCCCGCCTTAGCTCCTACGAGCAGTACTTC
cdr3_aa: CASSSHSRLSSYEQYF

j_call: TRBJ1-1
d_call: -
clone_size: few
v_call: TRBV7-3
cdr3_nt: TGTGCCAGCAGCTCTGCTAGAAACACTGAAGCTTTCTTT
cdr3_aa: CASSSARNTEAFF

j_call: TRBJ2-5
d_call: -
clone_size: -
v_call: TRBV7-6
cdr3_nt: TGTGCCAGCAGCTCCCTCGACGAGACCCAGTACTTC
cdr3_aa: CASSSLDETQYF

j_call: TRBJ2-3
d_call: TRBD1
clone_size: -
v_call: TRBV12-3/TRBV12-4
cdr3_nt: TGTGCCAGCAGTTACGGGACAGGGGGCCCTGATACGCAGTATTTT
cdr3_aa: CASSYGTGGPDTQYF

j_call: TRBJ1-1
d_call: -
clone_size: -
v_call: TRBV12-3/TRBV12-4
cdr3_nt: TGTGCCAGCAGTTTCGGGGACGTCACTGAAGCTTTCTTT
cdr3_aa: CASSFGDVTEAFF

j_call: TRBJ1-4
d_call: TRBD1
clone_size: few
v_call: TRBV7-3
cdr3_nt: TGTGCCAGCAGCCCGAGGACAGGGGGCACGCTGTGTGAAAAACTGTTTTTT
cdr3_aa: CASSPRTGGTLCEKLFF

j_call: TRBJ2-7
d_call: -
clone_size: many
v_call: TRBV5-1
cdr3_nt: TGCGCCAGCAGCTTAGAGGGGGACTCCTACGAGCAGTACTTC
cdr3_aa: CASSLEGDSYEQYF

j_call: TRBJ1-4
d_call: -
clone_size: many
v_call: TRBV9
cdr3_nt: TGTGCCAGCAGCCCGGGCCTGCTCGATGAAAAACTGTTTTTT
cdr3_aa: CASSPGLLDEKLFF

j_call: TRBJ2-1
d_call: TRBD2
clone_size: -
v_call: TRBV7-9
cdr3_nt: TGTGCCAGCAGCTTGACTAGGATTAGCGGGGGGCGGAAGAATGAGCAGTTCTTC
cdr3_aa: CASSLTRISGGRKNEQFF

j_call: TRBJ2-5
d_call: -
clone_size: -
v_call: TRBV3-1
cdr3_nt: TGTGCCAGCAGCCCCCTAGGACAGCAAAGGGAGACCCAGTACTTC
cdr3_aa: CASSPLGQQRETQYF

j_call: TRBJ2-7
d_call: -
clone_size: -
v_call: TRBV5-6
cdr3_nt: TGTGCCAGCAGCTTGCCCGGGAGCCTCAGGGAGCAGTACTTC
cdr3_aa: CASSLPGSLREQYF

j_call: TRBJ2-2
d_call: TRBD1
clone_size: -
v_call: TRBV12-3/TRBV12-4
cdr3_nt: TGTGCCAGCAGTAGCCGGGACAGAATGGTGGAGCTGTTTTTT
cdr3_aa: CASSSRDRMVELFF

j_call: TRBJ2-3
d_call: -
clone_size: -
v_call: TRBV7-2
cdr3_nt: TGTGCCAGCAGCCCCCTAAGCGGAAGCACAGATACGCAGTATTTT
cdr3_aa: CASSPLSGSTDTQYF

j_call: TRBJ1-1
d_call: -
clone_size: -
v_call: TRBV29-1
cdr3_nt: TGCAGCGTTGAATGGGGGAACACTGAAGCTTTCTTT
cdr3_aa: CSVEWGNTEAFF

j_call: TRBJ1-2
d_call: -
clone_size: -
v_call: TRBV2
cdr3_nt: TGTGCCAGCTTCGGATCCTATGGCTACACCTTC
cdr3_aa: CASFGSYGYTF

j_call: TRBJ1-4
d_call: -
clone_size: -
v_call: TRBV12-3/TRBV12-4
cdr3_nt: TGTGCCAGCAGTCGCTCAGGGCCAGATAATGAAAAACTGTTTTTT
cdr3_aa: CASSRSGPDNEKLFF

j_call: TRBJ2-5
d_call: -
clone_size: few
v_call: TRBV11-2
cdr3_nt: TGTGCCAGCAGCACCGGCCCAGGGGAGACCCAGTACTTC
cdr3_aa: CASSTGPGETQYF

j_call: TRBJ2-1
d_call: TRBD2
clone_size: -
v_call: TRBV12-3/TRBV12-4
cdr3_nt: TGTGCCAGCAGGGAGGGACTAGCGGGAACCAATGAGCAGTTCTTC
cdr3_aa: CASREGLAGTNEQFF

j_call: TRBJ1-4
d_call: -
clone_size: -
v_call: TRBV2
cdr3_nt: TGTGCCAGCCGGACAACAACTAATGAAAAACTGTTTTTT
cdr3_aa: CASRTTTNEKLFF